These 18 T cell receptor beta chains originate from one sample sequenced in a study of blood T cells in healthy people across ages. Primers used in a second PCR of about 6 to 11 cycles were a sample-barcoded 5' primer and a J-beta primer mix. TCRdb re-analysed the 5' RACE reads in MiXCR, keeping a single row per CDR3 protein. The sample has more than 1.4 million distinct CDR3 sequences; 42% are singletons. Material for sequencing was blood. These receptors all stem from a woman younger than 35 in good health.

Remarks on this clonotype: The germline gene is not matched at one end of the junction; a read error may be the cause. The CDR3 protein is CASLERNAGELFF. The DNA for the CDR3 is TGTGCCAGCTTGGAGCGGAACGCCGGGGAGCTGTTTTTT. The V gene is TRBV7-9, the J gene TRBJ2-2; perhaps TRBD2 as D (5 bases). The CDR3 covers 13 residues. CDR1 and CDR2 from the germline V gene are SEHNR and FQNEAQ (reference sequence).

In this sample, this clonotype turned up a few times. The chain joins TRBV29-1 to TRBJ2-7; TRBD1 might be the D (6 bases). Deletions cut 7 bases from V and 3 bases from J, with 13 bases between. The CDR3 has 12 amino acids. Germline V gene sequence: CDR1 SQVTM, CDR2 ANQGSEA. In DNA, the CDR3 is TGCAGCGCCGCCACGGACAGCTACGAGCAGTACTTC. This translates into CSAATDSYEQYF.

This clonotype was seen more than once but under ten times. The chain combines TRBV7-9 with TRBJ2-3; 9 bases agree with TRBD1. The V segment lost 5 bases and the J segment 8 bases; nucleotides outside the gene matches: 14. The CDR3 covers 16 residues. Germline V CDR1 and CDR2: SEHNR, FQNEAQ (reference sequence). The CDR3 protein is CASSVYRGPSQGTQYF. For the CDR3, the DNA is TGTGCCAGCAGCGTGTACAGGGGGCCTAGCCAGGGTACGCAGTATTTT.

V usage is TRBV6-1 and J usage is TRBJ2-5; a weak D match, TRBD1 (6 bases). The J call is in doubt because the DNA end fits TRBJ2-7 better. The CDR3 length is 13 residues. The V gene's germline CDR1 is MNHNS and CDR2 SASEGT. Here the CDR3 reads CASMSQGRYEQYF. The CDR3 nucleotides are TGTGCCAGCATGTCACAGGGTCGCTACGAGCAGTACTTC.

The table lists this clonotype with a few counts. The chain's CDR3 is CASSFERGEDTQYF. Here the CDR3 DNA reads TGTGCCAGCAGCTTTGAGCGGGGGGAAGATACGCAGTATTTT. J is TRBJ2-3 and V is TRBV5-5; 9 bases agree with TRBD2. This CDR3 is 14 amino acids long. J lost 5 bases, V lost 2 bases, and 3 bases had no gene match. The V gene's germline CDR1 is SGHKS and CDR2 YYEKEE (reference sequence).

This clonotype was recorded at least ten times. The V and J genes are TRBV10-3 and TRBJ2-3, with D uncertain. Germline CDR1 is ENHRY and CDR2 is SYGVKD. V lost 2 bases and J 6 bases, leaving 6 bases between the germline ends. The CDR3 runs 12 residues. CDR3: CAISEIMDTQYF. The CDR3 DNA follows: TGTGCCATCAGTGAGATCATGGATACGCAGTATTTT.

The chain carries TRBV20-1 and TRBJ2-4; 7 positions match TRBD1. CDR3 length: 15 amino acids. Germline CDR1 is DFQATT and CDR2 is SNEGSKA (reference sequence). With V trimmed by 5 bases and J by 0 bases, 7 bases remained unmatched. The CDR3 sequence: CSAGVYRGAKNIQYF. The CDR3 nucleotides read TGCAGTGCTGGCGTCTACAGGGGAGCCAAAAACATTCAGTACTTC.

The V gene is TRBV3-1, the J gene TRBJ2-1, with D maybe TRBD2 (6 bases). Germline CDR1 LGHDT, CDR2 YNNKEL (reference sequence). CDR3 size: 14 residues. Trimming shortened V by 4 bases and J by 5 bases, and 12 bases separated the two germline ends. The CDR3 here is CASSLTGSHNEQFF. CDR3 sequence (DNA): TGTGCCAGCAGCCTCACCGGGAGCCACAATGAGCAGTTCTTC.

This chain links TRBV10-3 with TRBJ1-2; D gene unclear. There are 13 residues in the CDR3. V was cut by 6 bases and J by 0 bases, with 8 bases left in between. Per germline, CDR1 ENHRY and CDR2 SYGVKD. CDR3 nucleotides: TGTGCCATCAGGCCCAGCTCTAACTATGGCTACACCTTC. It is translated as CAIRPSSNYGYTF.

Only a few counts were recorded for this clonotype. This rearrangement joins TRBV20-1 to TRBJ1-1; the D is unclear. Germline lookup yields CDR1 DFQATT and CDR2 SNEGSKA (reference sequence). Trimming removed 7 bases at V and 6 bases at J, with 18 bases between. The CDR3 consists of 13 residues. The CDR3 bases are TGCAGTGGTGGCCCCGGGGAAGACGCTGAAGCTTTCTTT. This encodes CSGGPGEDAEAFF.

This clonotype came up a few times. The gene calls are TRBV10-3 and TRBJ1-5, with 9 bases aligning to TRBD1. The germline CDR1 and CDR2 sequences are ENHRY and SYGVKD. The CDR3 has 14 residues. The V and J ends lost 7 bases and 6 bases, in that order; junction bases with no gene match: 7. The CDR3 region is CAINVQGAGQPQHF. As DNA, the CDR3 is TGTGCCATCAATGTACAGGGGGCGGGTCAGCCCCAGCATTTT.

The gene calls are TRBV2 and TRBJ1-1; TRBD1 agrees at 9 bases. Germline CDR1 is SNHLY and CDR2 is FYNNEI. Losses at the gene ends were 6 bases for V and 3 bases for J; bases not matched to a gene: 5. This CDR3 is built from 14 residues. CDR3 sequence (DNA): TGTGCCAGCAGAGAGGGACAGGGATACACTGAAGCTTTCTTT. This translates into CASREGQGYTEAFF.

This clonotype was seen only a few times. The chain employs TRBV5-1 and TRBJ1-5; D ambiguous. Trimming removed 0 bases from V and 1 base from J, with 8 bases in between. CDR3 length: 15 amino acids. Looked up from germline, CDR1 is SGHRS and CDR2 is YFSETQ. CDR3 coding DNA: TGCGCCAGCAGCTTGGTTCAGTTAAGCAATCAGCCCCAGCATTTT. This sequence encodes CASSLVQLSNQPQHF.

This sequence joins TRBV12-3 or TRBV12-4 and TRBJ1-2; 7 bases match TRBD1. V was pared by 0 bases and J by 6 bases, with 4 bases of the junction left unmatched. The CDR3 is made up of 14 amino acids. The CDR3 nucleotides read TGTGCCAGCAGTTTAGCAACCAGGGGGAATGGCTACACCTTC. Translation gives CASSLATRGNGYTF.

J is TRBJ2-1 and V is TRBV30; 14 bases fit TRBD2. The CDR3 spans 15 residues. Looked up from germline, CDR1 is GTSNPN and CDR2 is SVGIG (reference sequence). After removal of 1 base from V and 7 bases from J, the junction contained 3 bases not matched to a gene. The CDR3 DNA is TGTGCCTGGAGTGCGACTAGCGGGAGGGGTAATGAGCAGTTCTTC. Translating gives CAWSATSGRGNEQFF.

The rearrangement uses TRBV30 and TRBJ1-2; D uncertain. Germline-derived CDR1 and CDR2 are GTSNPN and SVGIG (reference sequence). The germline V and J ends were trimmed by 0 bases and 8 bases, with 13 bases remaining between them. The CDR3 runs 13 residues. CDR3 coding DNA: TGTGCCTGGAGTGTCGGGCTCGACTGGGGCTACACCTTC. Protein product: CAWSVGLDWGYTF.

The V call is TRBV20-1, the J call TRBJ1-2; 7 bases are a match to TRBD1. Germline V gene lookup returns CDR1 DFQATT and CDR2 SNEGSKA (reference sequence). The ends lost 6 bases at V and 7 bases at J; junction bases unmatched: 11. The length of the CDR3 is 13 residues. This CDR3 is CSAIRQGGFGYTF. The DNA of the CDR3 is TGCAGTGCGATTCGACAGGGAGGGTTTGGCTACACCTTC.

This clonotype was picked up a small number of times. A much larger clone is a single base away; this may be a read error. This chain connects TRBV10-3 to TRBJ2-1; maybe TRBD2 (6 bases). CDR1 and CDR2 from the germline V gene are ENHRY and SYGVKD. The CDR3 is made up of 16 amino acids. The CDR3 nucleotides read TGTACCATCAGTGAGTCCGTGGGACTCGATTACAATGAGCAGTTCTTC. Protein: CTISESVGLDYNEQFF.